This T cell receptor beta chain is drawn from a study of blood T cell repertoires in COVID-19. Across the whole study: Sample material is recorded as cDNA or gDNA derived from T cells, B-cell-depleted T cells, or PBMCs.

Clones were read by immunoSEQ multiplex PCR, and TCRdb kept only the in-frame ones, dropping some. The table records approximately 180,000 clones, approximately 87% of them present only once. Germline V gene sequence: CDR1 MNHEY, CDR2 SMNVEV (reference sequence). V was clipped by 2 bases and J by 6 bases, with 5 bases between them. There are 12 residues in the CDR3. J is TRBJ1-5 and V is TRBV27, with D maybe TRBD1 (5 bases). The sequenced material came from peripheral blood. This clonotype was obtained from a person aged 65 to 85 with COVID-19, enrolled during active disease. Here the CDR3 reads CASSLQGQPQHF. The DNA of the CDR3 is TGTGCCAGCAGTTTACAGGGTCAGCCCCAGCATTTT.